This T cell receptor (beta chain) appears in the sequencing data of a study of T cell changes during pregnancy in multiple sclerosis. Only in-frame clones appear in the TCRdb table, and some are missing; sequencing was by immunoSEQ multiplex PCR. This table holds 40,000 to 45,000 clones, roughly 90% found once. CDR1 SGHRS and CDR2 YFSETQ come from the germline V gene. V was cut by 3 bases and J by 2 bases, with 11 bases left in between. The CDR3 totals 15 residues. The sequencing here drew on CD4+ T cells from peripheral blood mononuclear cells, taken before pregnancy. The TCR comes from a female donor with multiple sclerosis, enrolled in a pregnancy study. V is TRBV5-1 and J is TRBJ1-4; a weak D match, TRBD1 (6 bases). CDR3 amino acids: CASSWDMRTNEKLFF. As DNA, the CDR3 is TGCGCCAGCAGCTGGGACATGAGGACTAATGAAAAACTGTTTTTT.